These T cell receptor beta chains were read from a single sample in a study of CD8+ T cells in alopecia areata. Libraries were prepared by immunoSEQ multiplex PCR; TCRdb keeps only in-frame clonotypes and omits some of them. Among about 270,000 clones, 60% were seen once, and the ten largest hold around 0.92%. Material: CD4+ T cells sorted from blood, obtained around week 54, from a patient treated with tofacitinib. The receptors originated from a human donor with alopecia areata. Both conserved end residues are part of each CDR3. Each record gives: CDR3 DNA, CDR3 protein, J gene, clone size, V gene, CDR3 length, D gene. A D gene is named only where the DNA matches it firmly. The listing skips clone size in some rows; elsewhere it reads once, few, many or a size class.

CDR3 DNA: TGCGCCAGCAGTGAGAACACAGATACGCAGTATTTT
CDR3 protein: CASSENTDTQYF
J gene: TRBJ2-3
clone size: many
V gene: TRBV5-1
CDR3 length: 12
D gene: .

CDR3 DNA: TGTGCCTGGAGAGACGGTGGGGAGACCCAGTACTTC
CDR3 protein: CAWRDGGETQYF
J gene: TRBJ2-5
clone size: once
V gene: TRBV30
CDR3 length: 12
D gene: .

CDR3 DNA: TGTGCCAGCGGGGCTAGCGGGGGGAACAATGAGCAGTTCTTC
CDR3 protein: CASGASGGNNEQFF
J gene: TRBJ2-1
clone size: .
V gene: TRBV6-5
CDR3 length: 14
D gene: TRBD2

CDR3 DNA: TGCAGCGTAGCTGTAACAGCAACTAATGAAAAACTGTTTTTT
CDR3 protein: CSVAVTATNEKLFF
J gene: TRBJ1-4
clone size: .
V gene: TRBV29-1
CDR3 length: 14
D gene: .

CDR3 DNA: TGTGCCAGCAGTGGTAGTGCCGGTGAGCAGCCCCAGCATTTT
CDR3 protein: CASSGSAGEQPQHF
J gene: TRBJ1-5
clone size: .
V gene: TRBV2
CDR3 length: 14
D gene: .

CDR3 DNA: TGTGCCAGCAGTATGTTGGGCAGCAACACTGAAGCTTTCTTT
CDR3 protein: CASSMLGSNTEAFF
J gene: TRBJ1-1
clone size: .
V gene: TRBV25-1
CDR3 length: 14
D gene: .

CDR3 DNA: TGTGCCAGCTCACCAGCTGGAGCCACCCCGTGGGAAAAACTGTTTTTT
CDR3 protein: CASSPAGATPWEKLFF
J gene: TRBJ1-4
clone size: few
V gene: TRBV18
CDR3 length: 16
D gene: .

CDR3 DNA: TGTGCCAGCAGCAAAGCGCGTGGGCCCTACGAGCAGTACTTC
CDR3 protein: CASSKARGPYEQYF
J gene: TRBJ2-7
clone size: few
V gene: TRBV21-1
CDR3 length: 14
D gene: .

CDR3 DNA: TGCAGCGTAGGGGACCCCCCTGAAGCTTTCTTT
CDR3 protein: CSVGDPPEAFF
J gene: TRBJ1-1
clone size: few
V gene: TRBV29-1
CDR3 length: 11
D gene: .

CDR3 DNA: TGTGCCAGCAGCGTAGGGCAGGCAGCGAATTCACCCCTCCACTTT
CDR3 protein: CASSVGQAANSPLHF
J gene: TRBJ1-6
clone size: .
V gene: TRBV9
CDR3 length: 15
D gene: .

CDR3 DNA: TGCGCCAGCAGCCAGATCTTGATGGGGGGCTTAAACATTCAGTACTTC
CDR3 protein: CASSQILMGGLNIQYF
J gene: TRBJ2-4
clone size: .
V gene: TRBV4-1
CDR3 length: 16
D gene: .

CDR3 DNA: TGCGCCAGCAGCCACGGACAACCCGCAACGGAGACCCAGTACTTC
CDR3 protein: CASSHGQPATETQYF
J gene: TRBJ2-5
clone size: once
V gene: TRBV5-1
CDR3 length: 15
D gene: .

CDR3 DNA: TGCGCCAGCAGCATTACGGGAGAGACCCAGTACTTC
CDR3 protein: CASSITGETQYF
J gene: TRBJ2-5
clone size: .
V gene: TRBV5-1
CDR3 length: 12
D gene: .

CDR3 DNA: TGTGCCAGCAGCTTGATAACAGGGAGGCTCTACGAGCAGTACTTC
CDR3 protein: CASSLITGRLYEQYF
J gene: TRBJ2-7
clone size: .
V gene: TRBV5-6
CDR3 length: 15
D gene: .

CDR3 DNA: TGTGCCAGCAGCGTTCGACAGGGTGCCACCTACGAGCAGTACTTC
CDR3 protein: CASSVRQGATYEQYF
J gene: TRBJ2-7
clone size: .
V gene: TRBV9
CDR3 length: 15
D gene: TRBD1

CDR3 DNA: TGTGCCAGCAGCCTCGACAGCAACTATGGCTACACCTTC
CDR3 protein: CASSLDSNYGYTF
J gene: TRBJ1-2
clone size: few
V gene: TRBV6-5
CDR3 length: 13
D gene: .

CDR3 DNA: TGTGCCACCAGCGCTCGGGGGAACGGGGAGCTGTTTTTT
CDR3 protein: CATSARGNGELFF
J gene: TRBJ2-2
clone size: .
V gene: TRBV15
CDR3 length: 13
D gene: .

CDR3 DNA: TGTGCCAGCAGCCGCCGGGTCGGAGGGACAGATACGCAGTATTTT
CDR3 protein: CASSRRVGGTDTQYF
J gene: TRBJ2-3
clone size: .
V gene: TRBV13
CDR3 length: 15
D gene: .

CDR3 DNA: TGCAGCGTTGCAGGCGATGGGGGCAATCAGCCCCAGCATTTT
CDR3 protein: CSVAGDGGNQPQHF
J gene: TRBJ1-5
clone size: once
V gene: TRBV29-1
CDR3 length: 14
D gene: .

CDR3 DNA: TGTGCCAGCAGTGCCACCTTGGCGCGTGGGGCCAACGTCCTGACTTTC
CDR3 protein: CASSATLARGANVLTF
J gene: TRBJ2-6
clone size: few
V gene: TRBV6-4
CDR3 length: 16
D gene: .

CDR3 DNA: TGTGCCAGCAGGACGGACAGCTCGAACACCGGGGAGCTGTTTTTT
CDR3 protein: CASRTDSSNTGELFF
J gene: TRBJ2-2
clone size: .
V gene: TRBV5-4
CDR3 length: 15
D gene: .

CDR3 DNA: TGTGCCTGGAGCGACGATCGTGACGGATCTAATTCACCCCTCCACTTT
CDR3 protein: CAWSDDRDGSNSPLHF
J gene: TRBJ1-6
clone size: .
V gene: TRBV30
CDR3 length: 16
D gene: .

CDR3 DNA: TGTGCCAGCAGACCGGCCTCCAGTATCTATGGCTACACCTTC
CDR3 protein: CASRPASSIYGYTF
J gene: TRBJ1-2
clone size: .
V gene: TRBV7-9
CDR3 length: 14
D gene: .

CDR3 DNA: TGTGCCAGCAGCCCTCGGGCAGACAGGCGGAACACTGAAGCTTTCTTT
CDR3 protein: CASSPRADRRNTEAFF
J gene: TRBJ1-1
clone size: .
V gene: TRBV7-8
CDR3 length: 16
D gene: .

CDR3 DNA: TGTGCCAGCAGCCCCCGGACTAGCGGGGGGCTCCTGGGGCAGTTCTTC
CDR3 protein: CASSPRTSGGLLGQFF
J gene: TRBJ2-1
clone size: once
V gene: TRBV7-2
CDR3 length: 16
D gene: TRBD2

CDR3 DNA: TGTGCTAGCAGCTTAGGGGACAGATTTCAAGAGACCCAGTACTTC
CDR3 protein: CASSLGDRFQETQYF
J gene: TRBJ2-5
clone size: .
V gene: TRBV7-7
CDR3 length: 15
D gene: TRBD1

CDR3 DNA: TGTGCCTGGTGTCGACAGGGCACGAACACTGAAGCTTTCTTT
CDR3 protein: CAWCRQGTNTEAFF
J gene: TRBJ1-1
clone size: .
V gene: TRBV30
CDR3 length: 14
D gene: TRBD1

CDR3 DNA: TGTGCCTGGAGTCCGGGGGTCCAAGAGACCCAGTACTTC
CDR3 protein: CAWSPGVQETQYF
J gene: TRBJ2-5
clone size: .
V gene: TRBV30
CDR3 length: 13
D gene: .

CDR3 DNA: TGTGCCAGCAGCTTAATGCAGGGACAGGGCGGCTACAATGAGCAGTTCTTC
CDR3 protein: CASSLMQGQGGYNEQFF
J gene: TRBJ2-1
clone size: .
V gene: TRBV7-3
CDR3 length: 17
D gene: TRBD1

CDR3 DNA: TGCGCCAGCAGCCCCTATCCCGAGGGCGCCTATGGCTACACCTTC
CDR3 protein: CASSPYPEGAYGYTF
J gene: TRBJ1-2
clone size: .
V gene: TRBV4-1
CDR3 length: 15
D gene: .

CDR3 DNA: TGTGCCAGCAGCCTCGGGGGACCCCACTCCTACGAGCAGTACTTC
CDR3 protein: CASSLGGPHSYEQYF
J gene: TRBJ2-7
clone size: .
V gene: TRBV5-4
CDR3 length: 15
D gene: .

CDR3 DNA: TGTGCCTGGGCAGGCGGGGGGGATCAGCCCCAGCATTTT
CDR3 protein: CAWAGGGDQPQHF
J gene: TRBJ1-5
clone size: .
V gene: TRBV30
CDR3 length: 13
D gene: .

CDR3 DNA: TGTGCCAGAGACAGCCGTAATTCACCCCTCCACTTT
CDR3 protein: CARDSRNSPLHF
J gene: TRBJ1-6
clone size: few
V gene: TRBV30
CDR3 length: 12
D gene: .

CDR3 DNA: TGTGCCAGCACTACGACAGACCAGAACACTGAAGCTTTCTTT
CDR3 protein: CASTTTDQNTEAFF
J gene: TRBJ1-1
clone size: .
V gene: TRBV2
CDR3 length: 14
D gene: .

CDR3 DNA: TGTGCCAGCAGCTTAGCCGCTACCTACGAGCAGTACTTC
CDR3 protein: CASSLAATYEQYF
J gene: TRBJ2-7
clone size: .
V gene: TRBV7-2
CDR3 length: 13
D gene: .

CDR3 DNA: TGTGCCAGCAGCGCGGGAGCGGTTGGGTTAACAGATACGCAGTATTTT
CDR3 protein: CASSAGAVGLTDTQYF
J gene: TRBJ2-3
clone size: .
V gene: TRBV5-4
CDR3 length: 16
D gene: TRBD2

CDR3 DNA: TGCGCCAGCAGCCAAGACAGGGGTTCTAAGGGCTACACCTTC
CDR3 protein: CASSQDRGSKGYTF
J gene: TRBJ1-2
clone size: .
V gene: TRBV4-1
CDR3 length: 14
D gene: .

CDR3 DNA: TGTGCCATCAGCTCTCAGGGGGGCGCCAATGAGCAGTTCTTC
CDR3 protein: CAISSQGGANEQFF
J gene: TRBJ2-1
clone size: .
V gene: TRBV10-3
CDR3 length: 14
D gene: .

CDR3 DNA: TGTGCCAGCAGTGCGGGGGCTAACTATGGCTACACCTTC
CDR3 protein: CASSAGANYGYTF
J gene: TRBJ1-2
clone size: .
V gene: TRBV25-1
CDR3 length: 13
D gene: .

CDR3 DNA: TGTGCCAGCAGCTTAATAGGCCTAAGGGGCTACACCTTC
CDR3 protein: CASSLIGLRGYTF
J gene: TRBJ1-2
clone size: .
V gene: TRBV13
CDR3 length: 13
D gene: .

CDR3 DNA: TGTGCCAGCCGGTCCAGGGGAGACGGGGAGCTGTTTTTT
CDR3 protein: CASRSRGDGELFF
J gene: TRBJ2-2
clone size: .
V gene: TRBV25-1
CDR3 length: 13
D gene: .

CDR3 DNA: TGTGCCAGCAGTTACTCGCTAATGAGCAACAATGAGCAGTTCTTC
CDR3 protein: CASSYSLMSNNEQFF
J gene: TRBJ2-1
clone size: once
V gene: TRBV6-5
CDR3 length: 15
D gene: .

CDR3 DNA: TGCGCCAGCAGCGGAGACGGAATTGAGCCCCAGCATTTT
CDR3 protein: CASSGDGIEPQHF
J gene: TRBJ1-5
clone size: .
V gene: TRBV5-1
CDR3 length: 13
D gene: .

CDR3 DNA: TGTGCCAGCAGCGCTCAGGCTACGCAGTATTTT
CDR3 protein: CASSAQATQYF
J gene: TRBJ2-3
clone size: .
V gene: TRBV2
CDR3 length: 11
D gene: .

CDR3 DNA: TGTGCCAGCAGCTCCGCTAGCGGGGGGACCTATGAGCAGTTCTTC
CDR3 protein: CASSSASGGTYEQFF
J gene: TRBJ2-1
clone size: .
V gene: TRBV7-6
CDR3 length: 15
D gene: TRBD2

CDR3 DNA: TGTGCCAGCATTAAACAGGGGCCACGTGAAGCTTTCTTT
CDR3 protein: CASIKQGPREAFF
J gene: TRBJ1-1
clone size: .
V gene: TRBV28
CDR3 length: 13
D gene: TRBD1

CDR3 DNA: TGTGCCAGCAGTTACCGGGAGAATCAGCCCCAGCATTTT
CDR3 protein: CASSYRENQPQHF
J gene: TRBJ1-5
clone size: once
V gene: TRBV6-5
CDR3 length: 13
D gene: .

CDR3 DNA: TGTGCCAGCAGCCAAAACCTTAGGACAGGCGAGCAGTACTTC
CDR3 protein: CASSQNLRTGEQYF
J gene: TRBJ2-7
clone size: .
V gene: TRBV7-6
CDR3 length: 14
D gene: TRBD1

CDR3 DNA: TGTGCCAGCAGTCGTAGGCACAGGGATACGCAGTATTTT
CDR3 protein: CASSRRHRDTQYF
J gene: TRBJ2-3
clone size: .
V gene: TRBV9
CDR3 length: 13
D gene: .

CDR3 DNA: TGCGCCAGCAGCCTAGGGGCAGGTAGCTCCTACGAGCAGTACTTC
CDR3 protein: CASSLGAGSSYEQYF
J gene: TRBJ2-7
clone size: .
V gene: TRBV5-1
CDR3 length: 15
D gene: .